At least ten counts were recorded for the clone carrying this T cell receptor (beta chain). What it binds is unknown. The CDR3 length is 15 residues. Trimming removed 6 bases at V and 1 base at J, with 15 bases between. Unsorted bulk tissue, roughly 20-32 mg of it, served as the source for co-extraction of RNA and DNA. The data derive from a study of tumor-infiltrating lymphocytes in primary liver carcinoma. Study information: The neoplasms were of stage T1-T3 N0M0, with dimensions of about 4.2 to 10 cm across. In every tissue type, samples returned a similar yield of roughly 3.65 to 7.13 million productive TCRbeta reads.

Starting material of 500 to 600 ng total RNA yielded TCR beta cDNA via a constant-region primer. Library construction for TCR beta comprised three nested multiplex PCR rounds performed with slightly modified ARM-PCR. Forward primers for TRBV1-TRBV30 and a C-beta reverse primer served the first two PCR rounds, at about 10 cycles each. TCRdb fed the multiplex PCR reads into MiXCR, producing one record per CDR3 protein. The sample carries some 94,000 distinct CDR3 sequences, 69% recorded once. Study results and limitations: For tumor-adjacent and tumor-blood pairs, overlap was less than that seen for tumor region pairs.

The rearrangement joins TRBV12-3 or TRBV12-4 to TRBJ1-1, with unresolved D. The material sequenced was liver tumor tissue from sampling region 5. Subset of the sample: tumor region T5, tumor centre. The clonotype comes from a woman in her fifties or sixties with primary liver carcinoma and hepatitis B virus infection. The CDR3 sequence is CASSVPGRGNTEAFF. As DNA, the CDR3 is TGTGCCAGCAGCGTCCCTGGACGGGGGAACACTGAAGCTTTCTTT.